Following are 19 T cell receptor beta chains from one sample sequenced in a study of blood T cell repertoires in COVID-19. Using immunoSEQ multiplex PCR, the repertoire was profiled, and TCRdb retains in-frame clones only, with some absent. The data show around 190,000 clones, about 82% seen once. Sequenced: PBMCs or T cells enriched from blood (not recorded which). The receptors were gathered from a man aged 40-49 years with acute COVID-19.

A single count supports this clone. The chain couples TRBV18 to TRBJ2-7, with D unclear. Germline CDR1 KGHSH, CDR2 LQKENI. This CDR3 comprises 13 residues. Trimming pared 3 bases from V and 1 base from J, leaving 7 bases between. DNA of the CDR3: TGTGCCAGCTCACCGACGGAGTCCTACGAGCAGTACTTC. Its protein is CASSPTESYEQYF.

The chain links TRBV5-1 to TRBJ1-1; weak D call: TRBD1 (6 bases). The V gene lost 0 bases and the J gene lost 6 bases, with 12 bases spanning the gap. CDR1 is SGHRS and CDR2 is YFSETQ in the germline V gene. The CDR3 covers 14 residues. The CDR3 loop reads CASSLEDSLSEAFF. The CDR3 region has the DNA TGCGCCAGCAGCTTGGAGGACAGTCTCTCTGAAGCTTTCTTT.

This chain uses TRBV4-1 with TRBJ2-3, with a weak D call TRBD2 (6 bases). The germline V gene encodes CDR1 MGHRA and CDR2 YSYEKL. The CDR3 totals 16 residues. Trimming left V 1 base short and J 1 base short, with 12 bases between. CDR3 region: CASSQGRAGRTDTQYF. The CDR3 nucleotides read TGCGCCAGCAGCCAAGGGAGGGCGGGGCGCACAGATACGCAGTATTTT.

V usage is TRBV19 and J usage is TRBJ1-1; tentatively, D is TRBD1 (6 bases). CDR1 LNHDA and CDR2 SQIVND come from the germline V gene (reference sequence). CDR3 length equals 12 residues. Trimming stripped 8 bases from V and 0 bases from J, with 7 bases between. CDR3 sequence reads: CASGQLNTEAFF. The CDR3 region has the DNA TGTGCCAGTGGACAGCTGAACACTGAAGCTTTCTTT.

V and J are TRBV28 and TRBJ2-2; D may be TRBD2 (6 bases). The CDR3 extends over 14 amino acids. CDR1 is MDHEN and CDR2 is SYDVKM in the germline V gene. The ends were cut back, 3 bases at V and 4 bases at J, with 9 bases in the middle. The CDR3 sequence is CASSLLALTGELFF. As DNA, the CDR3 is TGTGCCAGCAGTTTGCTAGCGCTCACCGGGGAGCTGTTTTTT.

The chain employs TRBV27 and TRBJ2-2, with 11 nucleotides matching TRBD2. Trimming removed 5 bases from V and 7 bases from J; junction bases left unmatched: 12. This CDR3 region has 17 residues. Germline V gene data show CDR1 as MNHEY and CDR2 as SMNVEV (reference sequence). Written as DNA, the CDR3 is TGTGCCAGCAGTAAGACTAGCGGGATAAAGGCGAGCGGGGAGCTGTTTTTT. It codes for CASSKTSGIKASGELFF.

The chain is built from TRBV7-9 and TRBJ1-3; 7 nucleotides line up with TRBD1. Germline V CDR1 and CDR2: SEHNR, FQNEAQ (reference sequence). This CDR3 contains 17 residues. J was trimmed by 3 bases and V by 4 bases; bases with no gene match: 12. CDR3 sequence reads: CASSSGSTGLLGNTIYF. As DNA, the CDR3 is TGTGCCAGCAGCTCCGGCTCGACAGGGTTACTTGGAAACACCATATATTTT.

This clone was seen once. The chain uses TRBV5-1 and TRBJ1-1; tentatively, D is TRBD1 (5 bases). The CDR3 length is 14 residues. The V gene's germline CDR1 is SGHRS and CDR2 YFSETQ. Trimming took 2 bases from V and 4 from J, leaving 12 bases between them. CDR3 nucleotides: TGCGCCAGCAGCTTTCGACAGTCAGGCACTGAAGCTTTCTTT. It is translated as CASSFRQSGTEAFF. Supplemented by reference TRBV5-1 and TRBJ1-1, the full variable domain reads KAGVTQTPRYLIKTRGQQVTLSCSPISGHRSVSWYQQTPGQGLQFLFEYFSETQRNKGNFPGRFSGRQFSNSRSEMNVSTLELGDSALYLCASSFRQSGTEAFFGQGTRLTVV.

The chain joins TRBV2 to TRBJ2-3, with 9 bases aligning to TRBD2. CDR1 SNHLY and CDR2 FYNNEI come from the germline V gene. The V segment lost 6 bases and the J segment 2 bases; nucleotides outside the gene matches: 9. The CDR3 loop spans 16 amino acids. The DNA for the CDR3 is TGTGCCAGCAGCCGAGGGCCTAGCGGGAACACAGATACGCAGTATTTT. Protein product: CASSRGPSGNTDTQYF.

The rearrangement uses TRBV19 and TRBJ2-7, with 11 nucleotides matching TRBD2. V was pared by 3 bases and J by 3 bases, with 7 bases of the junction left unmatched. Germline loops: CDR1 LNHDA, CDR2 SQIVND (reference sequence). The CDR3 runs to 16 residues. The chain's CDR3 is CASSMASGRTYYEQYF. DNA of the CDR3: TGTGCCAGTAGTATGGCTAGCGGGAGGACCTACTACGAGCAGTACTTC.

V is TRBV6-5 and J is TRBJ2-5; D is possibly TRBD1 (5 bases). Germline V gene data show CDR1 as MNHEY and CDR2 as SVGAGI. This CDR3 comprises 15 residues. The ends were cut back, 6 bases at V and 1 base at J, with 15 bases in the middle. The CDR3 DNA reads as TGTGCCAGCAGCCCCCCCAGGGCTGGCCAAGAGACCCAGTACTTC. This sequence encodes CASSPPRAGQETQYF.

The J gene is TRBJ2-1, the V gene TRBV27; 13 positions match TRBD2. The CDR3 is 15 amino acids. Per germline, CDR1 MNHEY and CDR2 SMNVEV (reference sequence). Trimming took 4 bases from V and 7 from J; bases not matched to a gene: 4. For the CDR3, the DNA is TGTGCCAGCAGTTCGGGACTAGCGGGATTAAATGAGCAGTTCTTC. Amino acids: CASSSGLAGLNEQFF.

This clone was counted a few times. V is TRBV3-1 (or the pseudogene TRBV3-2) and J is TRBJ2-7, with 7 bases that match TRBD1. Trimming removed 4 bases from V and 7 bases from J; junction bases left unmatched: 13. From germline, CDR1 is LGHDT and CDR2 YNNKEL (reference sequence). CDR3 length equals 15 residues. CDR3 sequence (DNA): TGTGCCAGCAGCCCTCCGGGACAGCCTTCTCGGGAGCAGTACTTC. Translated, it gives CASSPPGQPSREQYF.

V is TRBV11-2 and J is TRBJ1-2, with 7 bases matching TRBD1. Per the germline V gene, CDR1 is SGHAT and CDR2 is FQNNGV. V shed 5 bases and J 8 bases; nucleotides not matched to a gene: 11. This CDR3 is built from 14 residues. DNA of the CDR3: TGTGCCAGCAGCCCAGGGGGATCGCTTCGAGGCTACACCTTC. Translated: CASSPGGSLRGYTF.

Comments on this clone: The identical CDR3 is also encoded by other nucleotide sequences in the sample. The chain couples TRBV2 to TRBJ2-5; D is undetermined. The CDR3 loop spans 10 amino acids. CDR1 SNHLY and CDR2 FYNNEI come from the germline V gene. The V end lost 5 bases, the J end lost 5 bases, and 3 bases lay between the germline ends. The CDR3 sequence: CASSLETQYF. The CDR3 bases are TGTGCCAGCAGTCTGGAGACCCAGTACTTC.

V usage is TRBV9 and J usage is TRBJ1-4; TRBD1 agrees at 7 bases. Germline V gene sequence: CDR1 SGDLS, CDR2 YYNGEE. V lost 3 bases, J lost 0 bases, and 2 bases stayed unmatched. The CDR3 is 15 amino acids. This chain's CDR3 is CASSGGTATNEKLFF. In DNA, the CDR3 is TGTGCCAGCAGCGGCGGGACAGCAACTAATGAAAAACTGTTTTTT.

V usage is TRBV27 and J usage is TRBJ2-7, with TRBD2 identical over 8 bases. The CDR3 has 16 amino acids. The V gene's germline CDR1 is MNHEY and CDR2 SMNVEV (reference sequence). V was pared by 5 bases and J by 7 bases, with 16 bases of the junction left unmatched. CDR3 sequence reads: CASSLGRTSSVGEQYF. As DNA, the CDR3 is TGTGCCAGCAGTCTAGGCAGGACTAGCTCAGTGGGTGAGCAGTACTTC.

DNA of the CDR3: TGCGCCAGCAGCCCGTTAAGCGACAGGGGCAATGAAAAACTGTTTTTT. Translated: CASSPLSDRGNEKLFF. The chain is built from TRBV4-1 and TRBJ1-4, with TRBD1 matching over 8 bases. The CDR3 spans 16 residues. Per the germline V gene, CDR1 is MGHRA and CDR2 is YSYEKL. The junction had 9 bases not matched to a gene; V was cut back by 4 bases and J by 5 bases.

This clone was detected once. The genes are TRBV5-5 and TRBJ2-1; TRBD1 might be the D (6 bases). The CDR3 has 15 residues. Looked up from germline, CDR1 is SGHKS and CDR2 is YYEKEE (reference sequence). The V end was cut by 1 base, the J end by 2 bases, with 10 bases between. The CDR3 region is CASSLPGDTYNEQFF. The CDR3 DNA sequence: TGTGCCAGCAGCTTGCCCGGGGACACCTACAATGAGCAGTTCTTC.